This is a list of T cell receptor beta chains from one sample in a study of patients and donors after allogeneic stem cell transplantation. Each CDR3 protein gets one entry after TCRdb re-called the RT-PCR reads with MiXCR. The sample shows hundreds of thousands of distinct CDR3 sequences, around two fifths of them seen only once. The sequenced sample consisted of blood, either unsorted or a sorted T cell fraction (not recorded which). All receptors come from a human donor who was either an allogeneic HSCT recipient or a stem cell or donor lymphocyte infusion donor (not recorded which). It is not recorded whose cells these are; they may come from a transplant donor. Both conserved end residues are part of each CDR3. The order of the fields is V gene, D gene, clone size, J gene, CDR3 DNA, CDR3 protein. D genes are given only for firm matches. Not every row has a clone size; where given, it reads once, few, many or a size class.

TRBV28	NA	NA	TRBJ1-1	TGTGCCACCACTCCCAGGGGATGGGCTGAAGCTTTCTTT	CATTPRGWAEAFF
TRBV4-2	NA	few	TRBJ2-5	TGTGCCAGCAGCCAAGAAGGGCTATTTGGGGTCCAGTACTTC	CASSQEGLFGVQYF
TRBV28	TRBD1	NA	TRBJ1-4	TGTGCCAGCAGTTACGCAGGGGGCGTAGAAAAACTGTTTTTT	CASSYAGGVEKLFF
TRBV10-3	NA	NA	TRBJ1-2	TGTGCCATCACCGGGGGATATGGCTACACCTTC	CAITGGYGYTF
TRBV4-2	NA	NA	TRBJ1-1	TGTGCCAGCAGCCAAGAGGTAGGGGCGGCTCGGACTGAAGCTTTCTTT	CASSQEVGAARTEAFF
TRBV29-1	NA	NA	TRBJ2-7	TGCAGCGTTGAGACTTCCTACGAGCAGTACTTC	CSVETSYEQYF
TRBV20-1	TRBD1	once	TRBJ2-2	TGCAGTGCGAGGGGGCAGCGTAACACCGGGGAGCTGTTTTTT	CSARGQRNTGELFF
TRBV5-1	NA	NA	TRBJ1-3	TGCGCCAGCAGCTTCTCGGCTGGAAACACCATATATTTT	CASSFSAGNTIYF
TRBV29-1	TRBD1	few	TRBJ1-2	TGCAGCGGATCGGACAGGGGGGACTATGGCTACACCTTC	CSGSDRGDYGYTF
TRBV9	NA	NA	TRBJ1-5	TGTGCCAGCAGCGTAGATCTCAGCAATCAGCCCCAGCATTTT	CASSVDLSNQPQHF
TRBV27	NA	few	TRBJ1-5	TGTGCCAGCAGTTTGGGGGGACGGTGGGGCAATCAGCCCCAGCATTTT	CASSLGGRWGNQPQHF
TRBV20-1	TRBD1	NA	TRBJ1-1	TGCAGTGCTAGAGATTACCCCCGACAGGGGGCGCGGAGCACTGAAGCTTTCTTT	CSARDYPRQGARSTEAFF
TRBV28	TRBD1	few	TRBJ1-5	TGTGCCAGCAGTACGACCGACAGGGTTTGGCAGCCCCAGCATTTT	CASSTTDRVWQPQHF
TRBV28	NA	few	TRBJ2-5	TGTGCCAGCAGTTGGGGGCAAGAGACCCAGTACTTC	CASSWGQETQYF
TRBV28	TRBD1	NA	TRBJ1-5	TGTGCCAGCAGGAAACAGGGGGATCGCAATCAGCCCCAGCATTTT	CASRKQGDRNQPQHF
TRBV7-3	NA	few	TRBJ1-6	TGTGCCAGCAGCTTCAACCGACAGGAACCCCTCCACTTT	CASSFNRQEPLHF
TRBV12-3/TRBV12-4	TRBD2	NA	TRBJ2-1	TGTGCCAGCAGTTTCAGCGGGGGGGCCGGGAATGAGCAGTTCTTC	CASSFSGGAGNEQFF
TRBV29-1	TRBD2	few	TRBJ2-6	TGCAGCGTTGACCCGGGACTAGCGTACTCTGGGGCCAACGTCCTGACTTTC	CSVDPGLAYSGANVLTF
TRBV20-1	NA	few	TRBJ1-4	TGCAGTGCTAGCAGAACCTATGGAAAACTGTTTTTT	CSASRTYGKLFF
TRBV7-8	NA	NA	TRBJ1-4	TGTGCCAGCAGCTTACGGCTCCCCGACAAAAAACTGTTTTTT	CASSLRLPDKKLFF
TRBV18	NA	NA	TRBJ1-1	TGTGCCAGCTCACCACCGGACGGTTGGAACACTGAAGCTTTCTTT	CASSPPDGWNTEAFF
TRBV5-1	TRBD1	NA	TRBJ1-3	TGCGCCAGCAGCTTGACTATCACAGGGGACGGAAACACCATATATTTT	CASSLTITGDGNTIYF
TRBV2	TRBD1	many	TRBJ1-2	TGTGCCAGCAGGGGACAGGGGGAAGGCTACACCTTC	CASRGQGEGYTF
TRBV7-8	TRBD1	NA	TRBJ1-2	TGTGCCAGCAGCAACGGGCAGGGGGCGTATGGCTACACCTTC	CASSNGQGAYGYTF
TRBV18	NA	NA	TRBJ2-1	TGTGCCAGCTCACGGACTGCATCCTACAATGAGCAGTTCTTC	CASSRTASYNEQFF
TRBV10-3	NA	few	TRBJ1-1	TGTGCCATCAGCCGGGACGGGATGAACACTGAAGCTTTCTTT	CAISRDGMNTEAFF
TRBV3-1	TRBD2	few	TRBJ2-3	TGTGCCAGCAGCCCTAGCGGGGGAGGCACAGATACGCAGTATTTT	CASSPSGGGTDTQYF
TRBV7-9	NA	NA	TRBJ1-2	TGTGCCAGCAGCTTCAACCTAAACAGGCACTATGGCTACACCTTC	CASSFNLNRHYGYTF
TRBV12-3/TRBV12-4	TRBD1	NA	TRBJ2-7	TGTGCCAGCAGTCTACCCCAGGGGGCGCGTGACGAGCAGTACTTC	CASSLPQGARDEQYF
TRBV21-1	NA	once	TRBJ1-1	TGTGCCAGCAGCAAAAAAAACATCAGGAACACTGAAGCTTTCTTT	CASSKKNIRNTEAFF
TRBV6-5	NA	NA	TRBJ1-1	TGTGCCAGCAGTTACACGATAGGAAGCGGAGCTTTCTTT	CASSYTIGSGAFF
TRBV27	TRBD1	few	TRBJ1-2	TGTGCCAGCAGTCGATTACAGGGGGTGCTTGACTATGGCTACACCTTC	CASSRLQGVLDYGYTF
TRBV29-1	NA	few	TRBJ1-1	TGCAGCGTTGAACAGGAGGACACTGAAGCTTTCTTT	CSVEQEDTEAFF
TRBV15	NA	NA	TRBJ1-2	TGTGCCACCAGCCGCAGGTTGACGGGAAACTATGGCTACACCTTC	CATSRRLTGNYGYTF
TRBV12-3/TRBV12-4	NA	NA	TRBJ1-6	TGTGCCAGCAGCTACGGGGTCGTAAATTCACCCCTCCACTTT	CASSYGVVNSPLHF
TRBV20-1	TRBD1	NA	TRBJ1-5	TGCAGTGCGATACAGGGGGCAGGGCAGCCCCAGCATTTT	CSAIQGAGQPQHF
TRBV5-1	TRBD1	few	TRBJ2-3	TGCGCCAGCAGCTTGGGTACAGGGGGGAACACAGATACGCAGTATTTT	CASSLGTGGNTDTQYF
TRBV6-1	TRBD1	few	TRBJ1-2	TGTGCCAGCGCGGACAGGTTCAGCTATGGCTACACCTTC	CASADRFSYGYTF
TRBV5-1	NA	once	TRBJ2-2	TGCGCCAGCAGCGTCGCCCTACAGGACACCGGGGAGCTGTTTTTT	CASSVALQDTGELFF
TRBV9	NA	NA	TRBJ1-3	TGTGCCAGCAGCGTCGGGCCTGACTCTGGAAACACCATATATTTT	CASSVGPDSGNTIYF
TRBV5-1	NA	NA	TRBJ1-2	TGCGCCAGCAGCTTGCACTGGCGGGCCTATGGCTACACCTTC	CASSLHWRAYGYTF
TRBV20-1	NA	NA	TRBJ2-3	TGCAGTAGATGGAAGCTAGATACGCAGTATTTT	CSRWKLDTQYF
TRBV6-5	NA	few	TRBJ2-2	TGTGCCAGCAGTTACAGGCTTACGGGCGGGGAGCTGTTTTTT	CASSYRLTGGELFF